Below, 7 T cell receptor beta chains from the same sample are listed, as sequenced in a study of cytomegalovirus exposure and HLA in healthy donors. Vbeta (60) and Jbeta (13) primers were used in the PCR. The table came from immunoSEQ multiplex PCR; TCRdb's copy has only in-frame clones and leaves some out. The profile covers around 110,000 clones, with roughly 82% appearing a single time and roughly 6% taken by the ten largest. The sequenced sample was PBMCs. Source of these receptors: a woman in her 50s in good health and CMV-seropositive.

This sequence joins TRBV15 and TRBJ1-2; 7 bases fit TRBD1. With 0 bases clipped from V and 4 bases from J, the junction kept 14 bases outside the gene matches. This CDR3 contains 18 residues. Germline CDR1 reads LNHNV; CDR2 reads YYDKDF (reference sequence). The CDR3, as DNA: TGTGCCACCAGCAGAGATACCGGAACAGGGGCAGCTCTCTATGGCTACACCTTC. Translation: CATSRDTGTGAALYGYTF.

The rearrangement uses TRBV5-1 and TRBJ2-5; D is uncertain. Trimming left V 1 base short and J 5 bases short, with 6 bases between. The CDR3 has 12 residues. Germline V lookup: CDR1 SGHRS, CDR2 YFSETQ. The CDR3, as DNA: TGCGCCAGCAGCTTGATTGCGGAGACCCAGTACTTC. This gives the protein CASSLIAETQYF.

This sequence joins TRBV18 and TRBJ1-3, with D unclear. Germline V CDR1 and CDR2: KGHSH, LQKENI. The germline V and J ends were trimmed by 2 bases and 0 bases, with 11 bases remaining between them. The CDR3 covers 16 residues. CDR3 DNA: TGTGCCAGCTCACCAGCAGACACCATCTCTGGAAACACCATATATTTT. Translation: CASSPADTISGNTIYF.

The chain uses TRBV30 and TRBJ1-1; D remains ambiguous. The CDR3 is 12 residues long. Germline lookup yields CDR1 GTSNPN and CDR2 SVGIG (reference sequence). The germline V and J ends were trimmed by 0 bases and 11 bases, with 13 bases remaining between them. Written as DNA, the CDR3 is TGTGCCTGGAGTGTATTGAGGTTTGAGGCTTTCTTT. This codes for CAWSVLRFEAFF.

V usage is TRBV5-1 and J usage is TRBJ2-3, with 9 bases matching TRBD1. The V and J ends lost 4 bases and 5 bases, in that order; junction bases with no gene match: 5. The CDR3 consists of 14 residues. Germline values: CDR1 SGHRS, CDR2 YFSETQ. As DNA, the CDR3 is TGCGCCAGCAGCCCGGGACAGGGATTAGATACGCAGTATTTT. Translation gives CASSPGQGLDTQYF.

The chain carries TRBV5-8 and TRBJ2-5; D perhaps matches TRBD1 (5 bases). Trimming took 4 bases from V and 4 from J, leaving 14 bases between them. This CDR3 is 14 amino acids long. The V gene's germline CDR1 is SGHTS and CDR2 YDEGEE. DNA for the CDR3: TGTGCCAGCAGCACAGGACATAGTGGAGAGACCCAGTACTTC. Protein: CASSTGHSGETQYF. The full variable domain, its missing parts supplied by reference TRBV5-8 and TRBJ2-5, is EAGVTQSPTHLIKTRGQQATLRCSPISGHTSVYWYQQALGLGLQFLLWYDEGEERNRGNFPPRFSGRQFPNYSSELNVNALELEDSALYLCASSTGHSGETQYFGPGTRLLVL.

V and J are TRBV5-1 and TRBJ1-2; TRBD1 might be the D (6 bases). The germline V gene has CDR1 SGHRS and CDR2 YFSETQ. This CDR3 region has 14 residues. Trimming left V 4 bases short and J 0 bases short, with 10 bases between. CDR3: CASSPDRPNYGYTF. In nucleotides, the CDR3 is TGCGCCAGCAGCCCGGACAGACCTAACTATGGCTACACCTTC.